The clone carrying this TCR beta chain has a count of ten or more. Its antigen remains unknown. TCRdb analysed the 5' RACE reads with MiXCR anew, one entry per CDR3 protein. The sample includes about 130,000 distinct CDR3 sequences, about a tenth of them seen just once. The CDR3 consists of 14 residues. Germline CDR1 reads SGHAT; CDR2 reads FQNNGV. The germline V and J ends were trimmed by 3 bases and 9 bases, with 15 bases remaining between them. The entry originates in a study of CD8 T cells in ankylosing spondylitis. Study outcomes and limitations: Matched ankylosing spondylitis synovial fluid reportedly contained a significantly enriched population of disease-linked clones.

This chain joins TRBV11-2 and TRBJ2-1; D perhaps matches TRBD2 (5 bases). The sequencing sample was made of blood, either unsorted or a sorted T cell fraction (not recorded which). This receptor was identified in a male donor with ankylosing spondylitis or in good health (not recorded which). The CDR3 loop reads CASSFDSWELEQFF. As DNA, the CDR3 is TGTGCCAGCAGCTTCGATTCATGGGAGCTTGAGCAGTTCTTC.